The 11 T cell receptor beta chains below were found in one sample sequenced in a study of cytomegalovirus exposure and HLA in healthy donors. With 60 Vbeta and 13 Jbeta primers, the PCR was carried out. Measured with immunoSEQ multiplex PCR; TCRdb has only the in-frame clones, and not every one. The repertoire holds about 93,000 clones, with just over 75% as singletons. Sequenced sample: PBMCs. The receptors stem from a man aged 25-40 years in good health and CMV-seronegative.

V is TRBV5-4 and J is TRBJ2-1; a possible D gene is TRBD2 (7 bases). CDR3 length equals 16 residues. Germline loops: CDR1 SGHNT, CDR2 YYREEE (reference sequence). The V end was cut by 0 bases, the J end by 1 base, with 11 bases between. The CDR3 region is CASSLEGGASYNEQFF. CDR3 in DNA: TGTGCCAGCAGCTTGGAGGGGGGGGCTTCCTACAATGAGCAGTTCTTC. The full variable domain, with the rest looked up from reference TRBV5-4 and TRBJ2-1, is ETGVTQSPTHLIKTRGQQVTLRCSSQSGHNTVSWYQQALGQGPQFIFQYYREEENGRGNFPPRFSGLQFPNYSSELNVNALELDDSALYLCASSLEGGASYNEQFFGPGTRLTVL.

The rearrangement links TRBV12-5 to TRBJ2-7; no clear D. The germline V and J ends were trimmed by 0 bases and 2 bases, with 14 bases remaining between them. Germline V gene sequence: CDR1 LGHNT, CDR2 FRNRAP. The CDR3 runs to 16 residues. The CDR3 loop is CASGLVRIGWAYEQYV. The CDR3 nucleotides read TGTGCTAGTGGTTTGGTACGTATTGGGTGGGCCTACGAGCAGTACGTC.

In the case of this clone: At one boundary the junction diverges from the germline segment, which might be a read error. V and J are TRBV7-9 and TRBJ1-1; D gene ambiguous. Per the germline V gene, CDR1 is SEHNR and CDR2 is FQNEAQ (reference sequence). The CDR3 has 12 residues. DNA for the CDR3: TGTTCCAGCAAGTCTATGAACACTGAAGCTTTCTTT. This translates into CSSKSMNTEAFF.

This CDR3 reads CASSLGPLSTDTQYF. The CDR3 bases are TGTGCCAGCAGCCTAGGGCCTTTAAGCACAGATACGCAGTATTTT. This chain joins TRBV7-7 and TRBJ2-3; the D is unclear. The CDR3 length is 15 residues. Germline CDR1 and CDR2: SSHAT and FNYEAQ (reference sequence). Trimming took 5 bases from V and 0 from J, leaving 12 bases between them.

The chain uses TRBV7-3 and TRBJ2-1, with 9 positions matching TRBD2. Per the germline V gene, CDR1 is SGHTA and CDR2 is FQGTGA. J gave up 6 bases and V 5 bases, and 11 bases lay outside the gene matches. This CDR3 has 16 amino acids. In DNA, the CDR3 is TGTGCCAGCAGCACTAACGGGGTAGCGGGGGCCAATGAGCAGTTCTTC. Its translation: CASSTNGVAGANEQFF.

The genes are TRBV4-2 and TRBJ2-5, with a tentative D call TRBD2 (7 bases). The CDR3 spans 18 residues. CDR1 and CDR2 from the germline V gene are LGHNA and YNFKEQ. Trimming took 3 bases from V and 1 from J, leaving 21 bases between them. CDR3 sequence: CASSHPTQPGGPQETQYF. CDR3 bases: TGTGCCAGCAGCCACCCTACCCAACCCGGGGGGCCCCAAGAGACCCAGTACTTC.

The sample holds one count of this clone. The chain recombines TRBV7-2 with TRBJ2-1; 11 bases agree with TRBD2. This CDR3 spans 15 amino acids. Looked up from germline, CDR1 is SGHTA and CDR2 is FQGNSA. V was pared by 2 bases and J by 8 bases, with 5 bases of the junction left unmatched. The CDR3 coding sequence is TGTGCCAGCAGCTTAAGAACTAGCGGGGGCCATGAGCAGTTCTTC. This codes for CASSLRTSGGHEQFF.

The rearrangement uses TRBV19 and TRBJ1-2; maybe TRBD1 (6 bases). The CDR3 sequence is 16 residues long. The germline CDR1 and CDR2 sequences are LNHDA and SQIVND (reference sequence). The V and J ends lost 6 bases and 5 bases respectively, with 22 bases between them. CDR3 sequence (DNA): TGTGCCAGTAGCCAACCAACAGGGCTTCCCGGGTATGGCTACACCTTC. As protein: CASSQPTGLPGYGYTF.

The rearrangement links TRBV6-5 to TRBJ1-1; D might be TRBD1 (6 bases). V was cut by 0 bases and J by 4 bases, with 9 bases left in between. CDR3 length equals 14 residues. Germline CDR1 and CDR2: MNHEY and SVGAGI. The CDR3 protein is CASSYSTTGTEAFF. CDR3 in DNA: TGTGCCAGCAGTTACTCGACGACAGGCACTGAAGCTTTCTTT.

This clone was recorded a few times. The genes are TRBV15 and TRBJ2-4, with 11 bases that match TRBD2. CDR3 length: 19 amino acids. The ends lost 5 bases at V and 0 bases at J; junction bases unmatched: 12. Germline CDR1 reads LNHNV; CDR2 reads YYDKDF (reference sequence). CDR3 region: CATSVQLAGVKLAKNIQYF. CDR3 nucleotide sequence: TGTGCCACCAGCGTACAACTAGCGGGGGTCAAACTAGCCAAAAACATTCAGTACTTC.

With regard to this clone: The sample holds other DNA sequences that translate to the same CDR3. This chain connects TRBV9 to TRBJ1-5; 8 positions match TRBD1. CDR1 is SGDLS, CDR2 YYNGEE, per germline. This CDR3 is 15 amino acids long. With V trimmed by 3 bases and J by 7 bases, 9 bases remained unmatched. The CDR3 loop is CASSGSTGEGQPQHF. In DNA form, the CDR3 reads TGTGCCAGCAGCGGATCGACAGGGGAGGGGCAGCCCCAGCATTTT.